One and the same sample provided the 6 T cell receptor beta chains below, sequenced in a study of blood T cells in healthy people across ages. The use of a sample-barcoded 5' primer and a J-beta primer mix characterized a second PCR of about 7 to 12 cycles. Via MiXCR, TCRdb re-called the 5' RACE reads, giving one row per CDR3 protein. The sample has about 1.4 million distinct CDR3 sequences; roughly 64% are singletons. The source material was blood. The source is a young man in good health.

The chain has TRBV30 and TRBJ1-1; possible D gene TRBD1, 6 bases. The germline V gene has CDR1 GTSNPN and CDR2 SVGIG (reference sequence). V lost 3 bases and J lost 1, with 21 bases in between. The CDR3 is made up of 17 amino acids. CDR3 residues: CAWREDQGKKGNTEAFF. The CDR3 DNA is TGTGCCTGGAGGGAAGATCAGGGGAAAAAAGGGAACACTGAAGCTTTCTTT.

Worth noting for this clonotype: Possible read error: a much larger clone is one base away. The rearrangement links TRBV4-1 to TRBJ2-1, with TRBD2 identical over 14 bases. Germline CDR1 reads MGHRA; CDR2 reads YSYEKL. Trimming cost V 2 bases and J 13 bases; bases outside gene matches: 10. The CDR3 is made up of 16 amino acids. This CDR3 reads CASSQLPTSGRETQFF. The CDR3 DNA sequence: TGCGCCAGCAGCCAACTACCGACTAGCGGGAGGGAGACCCAGTTCTTC.

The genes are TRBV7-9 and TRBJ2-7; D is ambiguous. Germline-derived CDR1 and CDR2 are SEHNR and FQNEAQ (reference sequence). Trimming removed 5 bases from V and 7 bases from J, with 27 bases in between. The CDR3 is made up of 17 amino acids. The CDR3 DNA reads TGTGCCAGCAGCCCTGATCCTGGCGCGAGTACGCAGGAGGAGCAGTACTTC. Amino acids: CASSPDPGASTQEEQYF.

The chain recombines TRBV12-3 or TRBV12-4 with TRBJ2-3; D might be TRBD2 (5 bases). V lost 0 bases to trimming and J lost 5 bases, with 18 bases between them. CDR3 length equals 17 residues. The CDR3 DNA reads TGTGCCAGCAGTTTAGCGCTTCTCGGATCCCGGGGAGATACGCAGTATTTT. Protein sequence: CASSLALLGSRGDTQYF.

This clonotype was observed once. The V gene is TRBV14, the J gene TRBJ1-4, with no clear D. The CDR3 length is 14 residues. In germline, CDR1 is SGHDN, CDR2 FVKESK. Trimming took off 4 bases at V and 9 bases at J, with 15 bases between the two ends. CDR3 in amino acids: CASSPKMSEKKLFF. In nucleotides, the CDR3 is TGTGCCAGCAGCCCAAAGATGTCAGAAAAAAAACTGTTTTTT. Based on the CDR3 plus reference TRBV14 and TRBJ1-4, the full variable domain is EAGVTQFPSHSVIEKGQTVTLRCDPISGHDNLYWYRRVMGKEIKFLLHFVKESKQDESGMPNNRFLAERTGGTYSTLKVQPAELEDSGVYFCASSPKMSEKKLFFGSGTQLSVL.

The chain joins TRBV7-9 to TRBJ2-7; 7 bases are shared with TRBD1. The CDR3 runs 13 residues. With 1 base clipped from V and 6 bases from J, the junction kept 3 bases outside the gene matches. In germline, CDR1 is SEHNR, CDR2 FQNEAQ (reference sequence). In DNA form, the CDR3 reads TGTGCCAGCAGCTTAGGGTACAGGGGCGAGCAGTACTTC. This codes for CASSLGYRGEQYF.